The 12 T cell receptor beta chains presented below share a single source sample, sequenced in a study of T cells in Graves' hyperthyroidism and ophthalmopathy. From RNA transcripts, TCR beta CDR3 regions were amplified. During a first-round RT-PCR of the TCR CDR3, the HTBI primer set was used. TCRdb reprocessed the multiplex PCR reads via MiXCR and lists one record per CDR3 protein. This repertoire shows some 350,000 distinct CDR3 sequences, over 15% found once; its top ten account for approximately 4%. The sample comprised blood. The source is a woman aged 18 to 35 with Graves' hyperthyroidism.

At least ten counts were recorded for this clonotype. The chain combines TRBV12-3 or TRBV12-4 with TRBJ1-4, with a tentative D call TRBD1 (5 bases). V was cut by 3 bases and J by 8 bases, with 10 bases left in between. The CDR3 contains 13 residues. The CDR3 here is CASSLGGREKLFF. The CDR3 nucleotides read TGTGCCAGCAGTTTGGGGGGGAGAGAAAAACTGTTTTTT.

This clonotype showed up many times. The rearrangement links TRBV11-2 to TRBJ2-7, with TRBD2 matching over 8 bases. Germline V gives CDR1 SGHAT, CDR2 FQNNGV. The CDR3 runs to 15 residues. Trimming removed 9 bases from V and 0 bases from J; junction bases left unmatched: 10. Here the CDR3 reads CASSLVAGTSYEQYF. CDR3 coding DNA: TGTGCCAGTAGCCTCGTAGCGGGGACCTCCTACGAGCAGTACTTC.

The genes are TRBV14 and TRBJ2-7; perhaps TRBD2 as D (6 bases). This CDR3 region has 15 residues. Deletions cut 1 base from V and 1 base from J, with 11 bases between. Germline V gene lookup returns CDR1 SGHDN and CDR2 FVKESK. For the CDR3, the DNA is TGTGCCAGCAGCCAAGGGAGGGCCCCTTCCTACGAGCAGTACTTC. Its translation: CASSQGRAPSYEQYF. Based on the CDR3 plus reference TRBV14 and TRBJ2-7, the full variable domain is EAGVTQFPSHSVIEKGQTVTLRCDPISGHDNLYWYRRVMGKEIKFLLHFVKESKQDESGMPNNRFLAERTGGTYSTLKVQPAELEDSGVYFCASSQGRAPSYEQYFGPGTRLTVT.

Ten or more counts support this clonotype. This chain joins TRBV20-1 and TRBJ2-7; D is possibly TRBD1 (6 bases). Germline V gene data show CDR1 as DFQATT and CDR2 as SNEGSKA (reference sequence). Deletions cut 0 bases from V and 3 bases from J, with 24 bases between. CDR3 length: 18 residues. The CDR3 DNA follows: TGCAGTGCTAGAGAGATGGGCAAAGGGGGACCTGAACTCTACGAGCAGTACTTC. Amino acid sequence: CSAREMGKGGPELYEQYF.

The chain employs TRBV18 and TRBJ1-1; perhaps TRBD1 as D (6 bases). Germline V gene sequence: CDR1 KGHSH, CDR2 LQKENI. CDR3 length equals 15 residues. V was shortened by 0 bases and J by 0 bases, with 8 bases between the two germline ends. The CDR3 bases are TGTGCCAGCTCACCACCGGACAGCATGAACACTGAAGCTTTCTTT. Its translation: CASSPPDSMNTEAFF.

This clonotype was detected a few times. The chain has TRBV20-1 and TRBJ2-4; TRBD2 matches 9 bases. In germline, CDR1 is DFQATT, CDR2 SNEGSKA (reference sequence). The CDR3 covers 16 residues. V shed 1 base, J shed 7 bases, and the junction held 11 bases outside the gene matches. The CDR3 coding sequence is TGCAGTGCTAGAGGACGTTTTGGGGCGGGGGGGAACATTCAGTACTTC. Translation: CSARGRFGAGGNIQYF.

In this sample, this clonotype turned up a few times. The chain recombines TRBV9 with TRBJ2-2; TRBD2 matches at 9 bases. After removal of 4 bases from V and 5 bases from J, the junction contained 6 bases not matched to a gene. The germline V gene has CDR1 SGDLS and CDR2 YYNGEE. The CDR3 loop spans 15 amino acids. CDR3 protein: CASSPRRGGTGELFF. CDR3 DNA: TGTGCCAGCAGCCCGAGGCGGGGGGGGACCGGGGAGCTGTTTTTT.

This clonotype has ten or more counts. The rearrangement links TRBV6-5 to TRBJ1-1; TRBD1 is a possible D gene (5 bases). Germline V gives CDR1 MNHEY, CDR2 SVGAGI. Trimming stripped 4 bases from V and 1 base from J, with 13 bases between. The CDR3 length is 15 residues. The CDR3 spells CASSFFRVSNTEAFF. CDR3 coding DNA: TGTGCCAGCAGTTTCTTCAGGGTCTCGAACACTGAAGCTTTCTTT.

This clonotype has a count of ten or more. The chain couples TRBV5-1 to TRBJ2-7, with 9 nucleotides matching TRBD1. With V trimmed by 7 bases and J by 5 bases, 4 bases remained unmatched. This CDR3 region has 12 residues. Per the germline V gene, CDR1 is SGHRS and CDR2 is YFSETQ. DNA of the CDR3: TGCGCCAGCGGGACAGGGCCCCACGAGCAGTACTTC. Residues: CASGTGPHEQYF.

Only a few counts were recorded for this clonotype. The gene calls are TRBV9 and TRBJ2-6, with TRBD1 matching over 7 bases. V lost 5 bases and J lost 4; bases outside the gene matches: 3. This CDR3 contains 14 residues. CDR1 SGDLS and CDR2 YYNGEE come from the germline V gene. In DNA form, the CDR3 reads TGTGCCAGCAGGGGGACAGAGGGGGCCAACGTCCTGACTTTC. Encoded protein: CASRGTEGANVLTF.

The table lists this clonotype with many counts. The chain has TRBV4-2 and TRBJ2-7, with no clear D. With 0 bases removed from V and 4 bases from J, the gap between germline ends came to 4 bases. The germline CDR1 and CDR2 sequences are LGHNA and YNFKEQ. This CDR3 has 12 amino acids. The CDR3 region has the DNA TGTGCCAGCAGCCAAGACAGGTACGAGCAGTACTTC. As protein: CASSQDRYEQYF.

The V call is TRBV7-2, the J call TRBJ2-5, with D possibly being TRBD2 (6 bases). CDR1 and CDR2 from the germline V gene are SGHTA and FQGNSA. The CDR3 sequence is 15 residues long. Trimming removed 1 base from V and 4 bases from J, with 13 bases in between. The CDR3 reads CASSLDPSVIETQYF. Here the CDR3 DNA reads TGTGCCAGCAGCTTAGATCCTAGCGTTATAGAGACCCAGTACTTC.